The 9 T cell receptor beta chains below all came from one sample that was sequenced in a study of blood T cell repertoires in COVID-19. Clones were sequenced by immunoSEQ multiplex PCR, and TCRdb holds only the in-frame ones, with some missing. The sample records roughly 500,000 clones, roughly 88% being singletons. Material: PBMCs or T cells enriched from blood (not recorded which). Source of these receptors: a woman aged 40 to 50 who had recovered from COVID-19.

The CDR3 is CAISENREGTEAFF. As DNA, the CDR3 is TGTGCCATCAGTGAGAACAGGGAGGGGACTGAAGCTTTCTTT. The rearrangement uses TRBV10-3 and TRBJ1-1; the D gene is possibly TRBD1 (6 bases). CDR3 length equals 14 residues. CDR1 is ENHRY, CDR2 SYGVKD, per germline. V dropped 2 bases and J dropped 5 bases, with 12 bases sitting between them.

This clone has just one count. The DNA for the CDR3 is TGTGCCAGCAGCAAAGCGCTTTGGAAACAGGGCAATGCCTACGAGCAGTACTTC. This encodes CASSKALWKQGNAYEQYF. The chain links TRBV21-1 to TRBJ2-7; the table's D call TRBD1 went unverified against the DNA. TRBV21-1 is termed a pseudogene. This CDR3 contains 18 residues.

CDR3 sequence reads: CASIPRGGSEQFF. The CDR3 DNA sequence: TGTGCCAGCATCCCGCGGGGGGGCAGTGAGCAGTTCTTC. This sequence joins TRBV27 and TRBJ2-1, with TRBD2 identical over 9 bases. The CDR3 contains 13 residues. Trimming removed 7 bases from V and 9 bases from J; junction bases left unmatched: 7. Germline lookup yields CDR1 MNHEY and CDR2 SMNVEV (reference sequence).

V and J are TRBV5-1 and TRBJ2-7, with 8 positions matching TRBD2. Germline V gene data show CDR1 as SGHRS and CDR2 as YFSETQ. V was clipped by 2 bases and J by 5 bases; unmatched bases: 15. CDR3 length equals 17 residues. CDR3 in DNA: TGCGCCAGCAGCTTCTACTCACTATCAAGCGGGAGCCACGAGCAGTACTTC. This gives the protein CASSFYSLSSGSHEQYF.

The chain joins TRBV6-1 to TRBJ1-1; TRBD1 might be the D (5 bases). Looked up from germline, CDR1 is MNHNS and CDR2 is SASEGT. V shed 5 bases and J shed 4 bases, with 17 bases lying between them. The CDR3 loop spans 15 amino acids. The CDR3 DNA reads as TGTGCCAGCAGTTCACCTCTAGGGGTGGGCACTGAAGCTTTCTTT. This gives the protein CASSSPLGVGTEAFF.

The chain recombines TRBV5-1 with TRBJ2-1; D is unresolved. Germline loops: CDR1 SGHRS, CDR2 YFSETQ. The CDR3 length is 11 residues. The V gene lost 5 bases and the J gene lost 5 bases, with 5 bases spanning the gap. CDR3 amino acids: CASRRNNEQFF. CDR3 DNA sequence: TGCGCCAGCAGGAGGAACAATGAGCAGTTCTTC. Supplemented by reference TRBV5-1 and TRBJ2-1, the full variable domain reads KAGVTQTPRYLIKTRGQQVTLSCSPISGHRSVSWYQQTPGQGLQFLFEYFSETQRNKGNFPGRFSGRQFSNSRSEMNVSTLELGDSALYLCASRRNNEQFFGPGTRLTVL.

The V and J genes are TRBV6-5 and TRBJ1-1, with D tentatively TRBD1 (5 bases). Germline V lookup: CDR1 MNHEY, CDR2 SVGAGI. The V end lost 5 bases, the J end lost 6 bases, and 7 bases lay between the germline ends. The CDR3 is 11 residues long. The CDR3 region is CASSQGAEAFF. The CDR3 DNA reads TGTGCCAGCAGTCAGGGCGCTGAAGCTTTCTTT.

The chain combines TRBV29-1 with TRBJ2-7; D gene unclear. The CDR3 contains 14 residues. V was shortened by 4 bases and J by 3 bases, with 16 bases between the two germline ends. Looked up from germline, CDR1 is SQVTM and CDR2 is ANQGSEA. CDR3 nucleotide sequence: TGCAGCGTTGGTCGCGGCCTATCCTACTACGAGCAGTACTTC. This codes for CSVGRGLSYYEQYF.

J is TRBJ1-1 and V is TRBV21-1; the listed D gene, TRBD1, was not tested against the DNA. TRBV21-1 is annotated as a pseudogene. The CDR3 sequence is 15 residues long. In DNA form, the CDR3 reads TGTGCCAGCAGCGCGAATAGACAGGGGGGTTTGAAAGCTTTCTTT. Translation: CASSANRQGGLKAFF.